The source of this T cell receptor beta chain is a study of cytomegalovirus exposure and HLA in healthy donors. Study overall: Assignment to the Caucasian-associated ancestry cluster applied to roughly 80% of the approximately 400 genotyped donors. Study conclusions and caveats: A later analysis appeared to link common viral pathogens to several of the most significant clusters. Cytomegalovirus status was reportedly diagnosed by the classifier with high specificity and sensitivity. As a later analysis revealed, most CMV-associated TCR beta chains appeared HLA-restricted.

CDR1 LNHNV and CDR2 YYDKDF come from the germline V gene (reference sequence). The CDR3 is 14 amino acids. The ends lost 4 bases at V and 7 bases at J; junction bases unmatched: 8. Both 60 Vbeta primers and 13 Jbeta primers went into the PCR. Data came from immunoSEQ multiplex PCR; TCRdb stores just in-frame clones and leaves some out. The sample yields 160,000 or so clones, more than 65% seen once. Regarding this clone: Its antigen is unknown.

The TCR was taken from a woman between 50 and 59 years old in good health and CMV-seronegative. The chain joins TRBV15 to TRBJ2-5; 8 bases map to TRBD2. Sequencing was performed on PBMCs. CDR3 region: CATSNSGGRGTQYF. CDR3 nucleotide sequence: TGTGCCACCAGCAACAGCGGGGGTCGAGGGACCCAGTACTTC.